This T cell receptor (beta chain) was found in a study of OX40 agonist ivuxolimab in advanced cancers. Study information: From 23 to 79 years was the age range, with a mean of roughly 64 years, and 65% to 90% were male. Findings and caveats of the study: The specificity for antigen of the expanded peripheral T cells was not determined. Clonal expansion from baseline to week 6 occurred in both CD4+ and CD8+ T cells.

Assay used: immunoSEQ multiplex PCR; TCRdb lists only in-frame clones, some missing. The profile shows about 39,000 clones, 80% to 95% of them singletons. Per germline, CDR1 MNHEY and CDR2 SMNVEV (reference sequence). The length of the CDR3 is 14 residues. Concerning this clone: Its antigen is currently unknown. One junction end disagrees with the germline gene, perhaps due to a read error.

This rearrangement joins TRBV27 to TRBJ2-7; no reliable D call. Sequences were derived from CD4+ or CD8+ T cells sorted from blood, sampled in a trial of the OX40 agonist ivuxolimab. This receptor was taken from an adult with an advanced solid tumor such as melanoma, head and neck, liver or kidney cancer. The CDR3 sequence: CASSLVKSSYEQCF. As DNA, the CDR3 is TGTGCCAGCAGTTTAGTTAAGAGCTCCTACGAGCAGTGCTTC.